This TCR beta chain emerged from a study of blood T cell repertoires in COVID-19. Study overall: Acute and convalescent COVID-19 samples came from the United States, Italy and Spain. Sample material is recorded as cDNA or gDNA derived from T cells, B-cell-depleted T cells, or PBMCs.

Seattle's cohort entered during active infection and was followed longitudinally. Assay: immunoSEQ multiplex PCR; the TCRdb copy retains only in-frame clones and omits some. The sample lists tens of thousands of clones, about four fifths occurring once. CDR3 size: 15 residues. J gave up 8 bases and V 3 bases, and 7 bases lay outside the gene matches. Germline values: CDR1 KGHDR, CDR2 SFDVKD. Sequencing was done on a sample of peripheral blood. This chain uses TRBV24-1 with TRBJ1-4; 8 nucleotides align to TRBD1. This clonotype was obtained from a man aged 55 to 70 with COVID-19, enrolled during active disease. This chain's CDR3 is CATSDAGGEGEKLFF. The CDR3 nucleotides read TGTGCCACCAGTGATGCAGGGGGCGAGGGCGAAAAACTGTTTTTT.